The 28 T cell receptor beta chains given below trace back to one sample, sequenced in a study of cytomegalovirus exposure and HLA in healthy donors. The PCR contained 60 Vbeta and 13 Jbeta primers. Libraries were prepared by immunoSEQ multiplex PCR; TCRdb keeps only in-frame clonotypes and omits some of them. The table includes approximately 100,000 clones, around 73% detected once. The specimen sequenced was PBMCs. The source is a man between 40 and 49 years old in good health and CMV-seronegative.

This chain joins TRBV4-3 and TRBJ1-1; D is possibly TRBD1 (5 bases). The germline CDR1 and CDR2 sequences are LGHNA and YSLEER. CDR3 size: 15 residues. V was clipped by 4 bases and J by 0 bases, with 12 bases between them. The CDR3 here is CASSRARALNTEAFF. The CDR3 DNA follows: TGCGCCAGCAGCCGAGCCAGGGCCCTGAACACTGAAGCTTTCTTT.

The CDR3 DNA is TGCGCCAGCAGCTTGGCCTTGGGCGGGCCTGAAGCTTTCTTT. Its protein is CASSLALGGPEAFF. The chain links TRBV5-1 to TRBJ1-1; D ambiguous. CDR1 and CDR2 from the germline V gene are SGHRS and YFSETQ. Trimming pared 0 bases from V and 6 bases from J, leaving 12 bases between. The CDR3 runs to 14 residues. Filled out from reference TRBV5-1 and TRBJ1-1, the complete variable domain reads KAGVTQTPRYLIKTRGQQVTLSCSPISGHRSVSWYQQTPGQGLQFLFEYFSETQRNKGNFPGRFSGRQFSNSRSEMNVSTLELGDSALYLCASSLALGGPEAFFGQGTRLTVV.

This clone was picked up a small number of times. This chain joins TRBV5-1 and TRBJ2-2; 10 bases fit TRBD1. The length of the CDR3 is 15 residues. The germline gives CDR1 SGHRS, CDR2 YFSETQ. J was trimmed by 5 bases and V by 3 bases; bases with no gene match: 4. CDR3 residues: CASSYGQGGTGELFF. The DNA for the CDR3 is TGCGCCAGCAGCTACGGACAGGGGGGGACCGGGGAGCTGTTTTTT.

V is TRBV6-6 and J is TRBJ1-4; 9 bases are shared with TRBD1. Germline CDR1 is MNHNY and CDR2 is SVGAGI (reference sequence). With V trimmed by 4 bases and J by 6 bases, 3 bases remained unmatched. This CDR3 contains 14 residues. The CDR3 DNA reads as TGTGCCAGCAGTTTACAGGGGGCGGATGAAAAACTGTTTTTT. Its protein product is CASSLQGADEKLFF.

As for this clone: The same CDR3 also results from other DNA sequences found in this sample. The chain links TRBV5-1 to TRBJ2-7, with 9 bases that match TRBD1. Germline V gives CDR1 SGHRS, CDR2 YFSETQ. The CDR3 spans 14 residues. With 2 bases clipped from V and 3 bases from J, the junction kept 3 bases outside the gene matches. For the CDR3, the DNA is TGCGCCAGCAGCTTAGGGACAGGGAACTACGAGCAGTACTTC. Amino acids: CASSLGTGNYEQYF.

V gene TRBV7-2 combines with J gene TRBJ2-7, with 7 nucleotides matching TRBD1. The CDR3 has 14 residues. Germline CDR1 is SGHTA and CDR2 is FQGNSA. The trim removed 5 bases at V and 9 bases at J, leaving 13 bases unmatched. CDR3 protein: CASSPTGVLGGQYF. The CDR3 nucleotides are TGTGCCAGCAGCCCAACAGGGGTTTTAGGCGGGCAGTACTTC.

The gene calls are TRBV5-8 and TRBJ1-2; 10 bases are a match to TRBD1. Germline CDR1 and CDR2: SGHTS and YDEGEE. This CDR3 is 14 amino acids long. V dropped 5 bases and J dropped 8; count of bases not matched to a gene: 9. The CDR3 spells CASRGQGLTQGYTF. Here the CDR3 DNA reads TGTGCCAGCAGGGGACAGGGGCTCACTCAAGGCTACACCTTC.

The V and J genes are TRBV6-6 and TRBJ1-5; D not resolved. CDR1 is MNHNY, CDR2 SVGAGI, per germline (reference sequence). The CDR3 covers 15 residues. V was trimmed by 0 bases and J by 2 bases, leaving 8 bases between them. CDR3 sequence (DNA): TGTGCCAGCAGTTACTCTAGGGAGGGCAATCAGCCCCAGCATTTT. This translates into CASSYSREGNQPQHF.

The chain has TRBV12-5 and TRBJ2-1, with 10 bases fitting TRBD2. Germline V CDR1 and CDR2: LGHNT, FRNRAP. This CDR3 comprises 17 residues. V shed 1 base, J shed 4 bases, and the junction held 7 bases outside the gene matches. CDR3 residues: CASGLASGGAAYNEQFF. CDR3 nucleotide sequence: TGTGCTAGTGGTTTGGCAAGCGGGGGGGCCGCATACAATGAGCAGTTCTTC.

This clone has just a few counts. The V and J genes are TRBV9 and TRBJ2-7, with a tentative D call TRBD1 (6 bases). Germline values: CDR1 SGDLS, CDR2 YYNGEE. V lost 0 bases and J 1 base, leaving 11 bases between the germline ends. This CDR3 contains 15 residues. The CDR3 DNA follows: TGTGCCAGCAGCGTAGGACAGGTCCCTTCCTACGAGCAGTACTTC. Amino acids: CASSVGQVPSYEQYF. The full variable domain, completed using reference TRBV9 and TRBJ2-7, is DSGVTQTPKHLITATGQRVTLRCSPRSGDLSVYWYQQSLDQGLQFLIQYYNGEERAKGNILERFSAQQFPDLHSELNLSSLELGDSALYFCASSVGQVPSYEQYFGPGTRLTVT.

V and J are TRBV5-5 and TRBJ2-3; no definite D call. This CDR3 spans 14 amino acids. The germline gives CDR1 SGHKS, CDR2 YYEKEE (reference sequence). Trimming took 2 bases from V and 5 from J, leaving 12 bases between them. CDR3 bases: TGTGCCAGCAGCTTCCGGTTGGAGCAAGATACGCAGTATTTT. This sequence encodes CASSFRLEQDTQYF.

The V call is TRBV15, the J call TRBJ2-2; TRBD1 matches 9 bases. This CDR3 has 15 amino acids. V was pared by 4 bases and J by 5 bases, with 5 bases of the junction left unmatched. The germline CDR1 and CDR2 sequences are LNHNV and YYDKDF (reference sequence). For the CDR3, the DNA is TGTGCCACCAGCACGGGGACAGGGCGGACCGGGGAGCTGTTTTTT. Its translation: CATSTGTGRTGELFF.

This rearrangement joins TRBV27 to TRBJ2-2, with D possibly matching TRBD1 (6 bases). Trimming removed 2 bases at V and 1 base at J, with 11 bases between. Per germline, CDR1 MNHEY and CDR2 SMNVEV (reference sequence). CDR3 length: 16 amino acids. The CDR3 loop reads CASSLRRQVNTGELFF. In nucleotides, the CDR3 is TGTGCCAGCAGTTTAAGAAGACAGGTGAACACCGGGGAGCTGTTTTTT.

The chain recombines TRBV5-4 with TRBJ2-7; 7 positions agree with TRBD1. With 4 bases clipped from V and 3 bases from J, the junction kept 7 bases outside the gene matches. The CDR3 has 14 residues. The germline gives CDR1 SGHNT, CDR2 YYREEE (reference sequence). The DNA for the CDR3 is TGTGCCAGCAGCCCGGGACAGAGCTTCTACGAGCAGTACTTC. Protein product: CASSPGQSFYEQYF.

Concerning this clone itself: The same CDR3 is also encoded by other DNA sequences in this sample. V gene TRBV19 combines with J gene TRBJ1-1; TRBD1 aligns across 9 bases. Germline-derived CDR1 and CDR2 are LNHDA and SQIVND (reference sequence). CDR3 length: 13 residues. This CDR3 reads CVTTGGSHTEAFF. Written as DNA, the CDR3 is TGTGTTACGACAGGGGGGTCTCACACTGAAGCTTTCTTT.

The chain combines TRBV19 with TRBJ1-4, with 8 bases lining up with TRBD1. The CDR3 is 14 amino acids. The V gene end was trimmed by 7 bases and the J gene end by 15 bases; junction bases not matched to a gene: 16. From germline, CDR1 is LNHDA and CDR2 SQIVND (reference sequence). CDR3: CASIPNRGGREMFF. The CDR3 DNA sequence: TGTGCCAGTATCCCCAACAGGGGGGGGCGAGAAATGTTTTTT.

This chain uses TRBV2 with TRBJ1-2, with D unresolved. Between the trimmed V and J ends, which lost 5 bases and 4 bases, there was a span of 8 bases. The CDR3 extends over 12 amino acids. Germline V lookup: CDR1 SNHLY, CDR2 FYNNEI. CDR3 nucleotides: TGTGCCAGCAGTCGATCTATCTATGGCTACACCTTC. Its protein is CASSRSIYGYTF.

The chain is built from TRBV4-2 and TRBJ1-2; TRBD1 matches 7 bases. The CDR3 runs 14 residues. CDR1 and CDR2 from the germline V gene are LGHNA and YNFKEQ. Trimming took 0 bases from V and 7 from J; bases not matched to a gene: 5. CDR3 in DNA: TGTGCCAGCAGCCAAGAAGGGGGCTACTCTGGCTACACCTTC. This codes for CASSQEGGYSGYTF.

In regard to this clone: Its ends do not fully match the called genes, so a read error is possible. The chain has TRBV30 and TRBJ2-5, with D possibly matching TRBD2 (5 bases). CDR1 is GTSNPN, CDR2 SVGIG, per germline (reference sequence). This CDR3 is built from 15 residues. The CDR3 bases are TGTTCCTGGAGGCGGCTAGAGGCTGAGGTGGAGACCCAGTACTTC. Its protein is CSWRRLEAEVETQYF.

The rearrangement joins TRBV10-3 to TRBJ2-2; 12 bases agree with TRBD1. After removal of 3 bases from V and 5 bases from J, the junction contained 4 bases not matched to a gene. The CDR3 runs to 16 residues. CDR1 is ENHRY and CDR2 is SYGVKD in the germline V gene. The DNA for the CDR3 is TGTGCCATCAGTGACCGGGACAGGGGGCGGACCGGGGAGCTGTTTTTT. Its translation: CAISDRDRGRTGELFF.

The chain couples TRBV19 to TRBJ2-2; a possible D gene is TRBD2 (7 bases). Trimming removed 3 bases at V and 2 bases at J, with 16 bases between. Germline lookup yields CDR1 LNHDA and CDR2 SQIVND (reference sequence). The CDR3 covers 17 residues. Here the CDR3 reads CASSIVWGGTNTGELFF. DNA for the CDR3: TGTGCCAGTAGTATTGTATGGGGGGGCACCAACACCGGGGAGCTGTTTTTT.

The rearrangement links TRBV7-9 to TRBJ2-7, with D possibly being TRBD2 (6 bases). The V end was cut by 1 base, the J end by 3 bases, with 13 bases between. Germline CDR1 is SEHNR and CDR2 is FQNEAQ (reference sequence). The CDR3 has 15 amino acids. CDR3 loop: CASSLGGTVDYEQYF. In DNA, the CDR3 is TGTGCCAGCAGCTTAGGCGGGACGGTGGACTACGAGCAGTACTTC.

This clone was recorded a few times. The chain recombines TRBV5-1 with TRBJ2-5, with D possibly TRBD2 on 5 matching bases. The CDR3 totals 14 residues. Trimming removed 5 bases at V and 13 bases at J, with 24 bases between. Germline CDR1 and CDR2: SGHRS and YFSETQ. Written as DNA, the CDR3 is TGCGCCAGCAGGCGTAGCCGGGATCTCCCCGTGGGGTACTTC. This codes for CASRRSRDLPVGYF.

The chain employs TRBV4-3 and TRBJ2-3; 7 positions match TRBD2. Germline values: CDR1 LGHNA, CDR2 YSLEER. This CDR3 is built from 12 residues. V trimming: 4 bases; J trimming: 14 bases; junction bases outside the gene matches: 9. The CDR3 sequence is CASSREGGKPYF. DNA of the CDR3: TGCGCCAGCAGCCGGGAGGGTGGCAAGCCGTATTTT.

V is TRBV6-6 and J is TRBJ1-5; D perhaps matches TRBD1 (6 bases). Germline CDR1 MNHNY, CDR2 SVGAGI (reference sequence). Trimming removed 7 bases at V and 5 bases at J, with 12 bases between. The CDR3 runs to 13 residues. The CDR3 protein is CASTLGGDQPQHF. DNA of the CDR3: TGTGCCAGCACCCTAGGGGGGGATCAGCCCCAGCATTTT.

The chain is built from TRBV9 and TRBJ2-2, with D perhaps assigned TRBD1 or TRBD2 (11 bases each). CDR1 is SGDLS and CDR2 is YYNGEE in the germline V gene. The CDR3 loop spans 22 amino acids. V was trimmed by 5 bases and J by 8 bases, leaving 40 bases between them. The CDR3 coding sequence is TGTGCCAGCAGTACGATAACTGAGGACAGGGGGCGATCTAGCGGGGGGATGGGGGAGCTGTTTTTT. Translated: CASSTITEDRGRSSGGMGELFF.

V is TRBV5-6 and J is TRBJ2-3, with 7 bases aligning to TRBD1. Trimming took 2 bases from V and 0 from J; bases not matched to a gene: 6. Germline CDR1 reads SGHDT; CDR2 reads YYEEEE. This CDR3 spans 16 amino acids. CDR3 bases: TGTGCCAGCAGCTTATCCGGGACAGCTAGCACAGATACGCAGTATTTT. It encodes CASSLSGTASTDTQYF.

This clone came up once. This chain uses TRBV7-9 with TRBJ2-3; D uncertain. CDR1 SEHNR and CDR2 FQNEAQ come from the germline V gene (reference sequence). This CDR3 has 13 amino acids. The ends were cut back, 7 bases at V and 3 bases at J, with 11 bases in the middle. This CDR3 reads CASTARQTDTQYF. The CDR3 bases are TGTGCCAGCACTGCCAGGCAGACAGATACGCAGTATTTT.